The next 5 T cell receptor beta chains were all read from a single sample in a study of CD8+ T cells in alopecia areata. Extracted RNA was reverse transcribed, and the resulting cDNA served as sequencing template. Libraries were prepared by immunoSEQ multiplex PCR; TCRdb keeps only in-frame clonotypes and omits some of them. The repertoire holds some 100,000 clones, with roughly 47% as singletons. Treatment defined: oral pan-JAK inhibitor, 5-10 mg twice daily. The sample was CD8+ T cells sorted from blood, taken at week 24, from a patient treated with tofacitinib. The receptor source for this set is a human donor with alopecia areata.

This rearrangement joins TRBV5-4 to TRBJ2-7; 8 bases map to TRBD2. V gave up 2 bases and J gave up 6 bases; unmatched junction bases: 4. The CDR3 spans 13 residues. Germline-derived CDR1 and CDR2 are SGHNT and YYREEE (reference sequence). The CDR3 loop is CASSLGLAPEQYF. The DNA for the CDR3 is TGTGCCAGCAGCTTAGGACTAGCACCCGAGCAGTACTTC.

The sample holds a few counts of this clone. The gene calls are TRBV13 and TRBJ1-2; the D is unclear. The V end was cut by 4 bases, the J end by 3 bases, with 3 bases between. The CDR3 has 11 residues. Germline V gives CDR1 PRHDT, CDR2 FYEKMQ (reference sequence). The CDR3 loop reads CASSSYYGYTF. Here the CDR3 DNA reads TGTGCCAGCAGCTCATACTATGGCTACACCTTC.

This clone has more than one count but fewer than ten. The J gene is TRBJ1-1, the V gene TRBV25-1, with a tentative D call TRBD1 (6 bases). Germline lookup yields CDR1 MGHDK and CDR2 SYGVNS. V lost 3 bases, J lost 4 bases, and 12 bases lay in between. The CDR3 spans 14 residues. CDR3 amino acids: CASSDAGESTEAFF. CDR3 nucleotide sequence: TGTGCCAGCAGTGACGCAGGGGAAAGCACTGAAGCTTTCTTT. Full variable domain (missing parts from reference TRBV25-1 and TRBJ1-1): EADIYQTPRYLVIGTGKKITLECSQTMGHDKMYWYQQDPGMELHLIHYSYGVNSTEKGDLSSESTVSRIRTEHFPLTLESARPSHTSQYLCASSDAGESTEAFFGQGTRLTVV.

The chain links TRBV7-9 to TRBJ2-5, with 8 positions matching TRBD2. V shed 4 bases, J shed 3 bases, and the junction held 4 bases outside the gene matches. The germline V gene has CDR1 SEHNR and CDR2 FQNEAQ (reference sequence). This CDR3 comprises 14 residues. CDR3 nucleotides: TGTGCCAGCAGCTCTACACTAGCGGAAGAGACCCAGTACTTC. Translating it yields CASSSTLAEETQYF.

The genes are TRBV19 and TRBJ2-1; 8 positions match TRBD2. V was clipped by 5 bases and J by 0 bases; unmatched bases: 6. From germline, CDR1 is LNHDA and CDR2 SQIVND (reference sequence). The length of the CDR3 is 16 residues. The CDR3 here is CASSLSGSSSYNEQFF. The CDR3 DNA is TGTGCCAGTAGTTTGAGCGGGAGTAGCTCCTACAATGAGCAGTTCTTC. Complete variable domain (other parts from reference TRBV19 and TRBJ2-1): DGGITQSPKYLFRKEGQNVTLSCEQNLNHDAMYWYRQDPGQGLRLIYYSQIVNDFQKGDIAEGYSVSREKKESFPLTVTSAQKNPTAFYLCASSLSGSSSYNEQFFGPGTRLTVL.